This T cell receptor beta chain was sequenced in a study of identical twins. There are a few counts of this clonotype. TCRdb recomputed calls from the 5' RACE reads with MiXCR, one row per CDR3 protein. Of about 450,000 distinct CDR3 sequences listed, around 18% are singletons. The CDR3 totals 14 residues. Trimming removed 1 base from V and 2 bases from J, with 9 bases in between. Germline CDR1 MNHEY, CDR2 SVGAGI. The chain carries TRBV6-5 and TRBJ2-7; possibly TRBD2 for D (5 bases). The TCR comes from a man aged 50 to 59 in good health. What was sequenced was naive T cells sorted from blood. The CDR3 spells CASSYFAGPYEQYF. CDR3 DNA sequence: TGTGCCAGCAGTTACTTCGCGGGTCCCTACGAGCAGTACTTC.